A selection of T cell receptor beta chains follows, all from one sample in a study of shared clonotypes between healthy human individuals. The assay was immunoSEQ multiplex PCR, and TCRdb's table has in-frame clones only and misses some. This table has just over 2,000,000 clones, about 95% appearing once. The specimen was naive CD8+ T cells sorted from blood. These receptors came from a man younger than 35 in good health. The CDR3 runs from the conserved cysteine through the conserved F or W. The D gene is left open where the match is weak. The size field is filled for only some rows; it gives once, few, many or a size class.

clone size	V gene	J gene	D gene	CDR3 DNA	CDR3 protein
-	TRBV10-3	TRBJ1-5	-	TGTGCCATCAGTGAGTCAGTCAGCACAAATCAGCCCCAGCATTTT	CAISESVSTNQPQHF
-	TRBV18	TRBJ2-2	-	TGTGCCAGCTCTGAGGGAACCGGGGAGCTGTTTTTT	CASSEGTGELFF
-	TRBV9	TRBJ2-1	-	TGTGCCAGCAGCCTTGGACTATACAATGAGCAGTTCTTC	CASSLGLYNEQFF
-	TRBV10-2	TRBJ1-1	-	TGCGCCAGCAGTGAGTTAAGGACGGGGATTGAAGCTTTCTTT	CASSELRTGIEAFF
few	TRBV4-1	TRBJ2-7	-	TGCGCCAGCAGCCAAGAAGGCTACGAGCAGTACTTC	CASSQEGYEQYF
-	TRBV7-2	TRBJ2-2	-	TGTGCCAGCAGCTTAGACCTAATTTCCGGGGAGCTGTTTTTT	CASSLDLISGELFF
few	TRBV2	TRBJ1-5	-	TGTGCCAGCAGTGAACAGGGGAATCAGCCCCAGCATTTT	CASSEQGNQPQHF
once	TRBV25-1	TRBJ1-6	-	TGTGCCAGCAGTGAAGGGGGAGTTTCCCCCCTCCACTTT	CASSEGGVSPLHF
-	TRBV6-5	TRBJ2-1	-	TGTGCCAGCAGTTGGGAAGCTAGCGAGGAGCAGTTCTTC	CASSWEASEEQFF
-	TRBV7-9	TRBJ2-7	TRBD1	TGTGCCAGCAGCCCCCAAGGCCGGGACAGGGACTACGAGCAGTACTTC	CASSPQGRDRDYEQYF
-	TRBV5-5	TRBJ2-7	-	TGTGCCAGCAGCTTGCGGAGCGGCCACTCCTACGAGCAGTACTTC	CASSLRSGHSYEQYF
-	TRBV25-1	TRBJ2-7	-	TGTGCCAGCAGTGAATATATCTACGAGCAGTACTTC	CASSEYIYEQYF
-	TRBV6-1	TRBJ2-1	TRBD2	TGTGCCAGCAGTGACCCCGGGACTAGCGCGGACAATGAGCAGTTCTTC	CASSDPGTSADNEQFF
-	TRBV7-6	TRBJ1-1	TRBD1	TGTGCCAGCAGCTTAAAGACAGGGAGAGGGATAGGCACTGAAGCTTTCTTT	CASSLKTGRGIGTEAFF
-	TRBV27	TRBJ1-4	-	TGTGCCAGCAGTTCCCCCGGCAACGGTGGTGAAAAACTGTTTTTT	CASSSPGNGGEKLFF
once	TRBV7-6	TRBJ2-7	TRBD2	TGTGCCAGCAGCTCGGGACTAGCGGGAGGGGACTACGAGCAGTACTTC	CASSSGLAGGDYEQYF
-	TRBV11-1	TRBJ2-7	TRBD1	TGTGCCAGCAGCCCTCGGGACAGGGGATACGAGCAGTACTTC	CASSPRDRGYEQYF
-	TRBV5-4	TRBJ2-1	-	TGTGCCAGCAGTCAGTGGGAGGGGGCTCGCAATGAGCAGTTCTTC	CASSQWEGARNEQFF
-	TRBV13	TRBJ1-2	TRBD1	TGTGCCAGCAGCTTCGACAGGGAGGAGAACTATGGCTACACCTTC	CASSFDREENYGYTF
-	TRBV11-3	TRBJ2-3	TRBD2	TGTGCCAGCAGCTTCTTTAGCGGGGGGGCCGAGGATACGCAGTATTTT	CASSFFSGGAEDTQYF
-	TRBV4-3	TRBJ2-3	TRBD2	TGCGCCAGCACCTCAGGACTAGCGGGAGAATTAGATACGCAGTATTTT	CASTSGLAGELDTQYF
-	TRBV9	TRBJ2-3	TRBD2	TGTGCCAGCAGCCCGGGGGGTAGCACAGATACGCAGTATTTT	CASSPGGSTDTQYF
-	TRBV6-1	TRBJ2-3	-	TGTGCCAGCAGTGAAGAGGAGGGGCCCTACACAGATACGCAGTATTTT	CASSEEEGPYTDTQYF
-	TRBV4-2	TRBJ2-7	TRBD1	TGTGCCAGCAGCCAAGAAAAGACAGGGTCCTACGAGCAGTACTTC	CASSQEKTGSYEQYF
-	TRBV27	TRBJ2-2	-	TGTGCCAGCAGTTGGGGTTGGGGGGAACACACCGGGGAGCTGTTTTTT	CASSWGWGEHTGELFF
-	TRBV4-1	TRBJ1-6	-	TGCGCCAGCAGCCAAGGGGGTGGGTATTCACCCCTCCACTTT	CASSQGGGYSPLHF
-	TRBV27	TRBJ2-3	-	TGTGCCAGCAGTTCTCGGACAGATACGCAGTATTTT	CASSSRTDTQYF
-	TRBV5-4	TRBJ2-1	-	TGTGCCAGCAGCTTTCACGGTAATGAGCAGTTCTTC	CASSFHGNEQFF
-	TRBV9	TRBJ2-7	-	TGTGCCAGCAGCGTCGGACCGATCTACGAGCAGTACTTC	CASSVGPIYEQYF
-	TRBV27	TRBJ2-5	TRBD2	TGTGCCAGCAGTAACGTTTTAGCGGGAGGCCCAGAGACCCAGTACTTC	CASSNVLAGGPETQYF
-	TRBV27	TRBJ1-5	-	TGTGCCAGCAGTCCCTGGGACACTAATCAGCCCCAGCATTTT	CASSPWDTNQPQHF
-	TRBV11-2	TRBJ1-2	-	TGTGCCAGAGTAACAAAGGAGGGACTTATATTTGGCTACACCTTC	CARVTKEGLIFGYTF
-	TRBV5-4	TRBJ2-1	TRBD2	TGTGCCAGCAGCTCTAGCGGGCAACCTCCCTACAATGAGCAGTTCTTC	CASSSSGQPPYNEQFF
-	TRBV29-1	TRBJ2-7	TRBD2	TGCAGCGTTCGCGGGACTAGCGGGAGTCCCTACGAGCAGTACTTC	CSVRGTSGSPYEQYF
-	TRBV5-1	TRBJ2-3	TRBD1	TGCGCCAGCAGCGTGGGGAACAGGGGGCTTGCAGATACGCAGTATTTT	CASSVGNRGLADTQYF
-	TRBV9	TRBJ2-3	-	TGTGCCAGCAGCGCAGGACGTGGACTCAGCACAGATACGCAGTATTTT	CASSAGRGLSTDTQYF
-	TRBV5-6	TRBJ2-7	-	TGTGCCAGCAGCTTACTGGCGGCCAGCTCCTACGAGCAGTACTTC	CASSLLAASSYEQYF
few	TRBV27	TRBJ1-6	-	TGTGCCAGCAGTTTACCCATCGTCGGTTCACCCCTCCACTTT	CASSLPIVGSPLHF
-	TRBV5-1	TRBJ2-2	-	TGCGCCAGCAGCTCTCTCCCGGACACCGGGGAGCTGTTTTTT	CASSSLPDTGELFF
-	TRBV19	TRBJ2-2	-	TGTGCCAGTATGGTGGGGAACACCGGGGAGCTGTTTTTT	CASMVGNTGELFF
-	TRBV28	TRBJ2-5	TRBD2	TGTGCCAGCAGTTTGTGGACTAGCGGGGCGATACAAGAGACCCAGTACTTC	CASSLWTSGAIQETQYF
-	TRBV11-2	TRBJ2-1	TRBD2	TGTGCCAGCAGCCCCCGGCTAGCGGGGGGGCCGGGCAATGAGCAGTTCTTC	CASSPRLAGGPGNEQFF
-	TRBV5-6	TRBJ1-5	-	TGTGCCAGCAGCTTGTACGGGGAGGGACAGCCCCAGCATTTT	CASSLYGEGQPQHF
-	TRBV13	TRBJ1-2	-	TGTGCCAGCAGCCCTTTGACCGACTATGGCTACACCTTC	CASSPLTDYGYTF
-	TRBV5-1	TRBJ2-7	TRBD1	TGCGCCAGCAGCCAGACAGGGGACCCTAACCAGCAGTACTTC	CASSQTGDPNQQYF
-	TRBV18	TRBJ2-7	-	TGTGCCAGCTCACCATCCGGGGACGAGCAGTACTTC	CASSPSGDEQYF
-	TRBV5-4	TRBJ1-1	-	TGTGCCAGCAGCACCAGGGGTAATGAAGCTTTCTTT	CASSTRGNEAFF
few	TRBV27	TRBJ1-5	-	TGTGCCAGCAGTCCCTATAGCAATCAGCCCCAGCATTTT	CASSPYSNQPQHF
once	TRBV30	TRBJ1-4	-	TGTGCCTGGAGTGTTGGAGTTTCGGAACTGTTTTTT	CAWSVGVSELFF
-	TRBV19	TRBJ1-1	-	TGTGCCAGTAGTATGGGCCGAAATGGGAACACTGAAGCTTTCTTT	CASSMGRNGNTEAFF
few	TRBV6-5	TRBJ1-6	-	TGTGCCAGCAGTTACATGGGAGGGAGTTCACCCCTCCACTTT	CASSYMGGSSPLHF
-	TRBV2	TRBJ1-5	-	TGTGCCAGGGCAGGGGAAAGGGGCGATCAGCCCCAGCATTTT	CARAGERGDQPQHF
few	TRBV7-2	TRBJ2-5	TRBD2	TGTGCCAGCAGCCCCAGACTAGCGGAAGAGACCCAGTACTTC	CASSPRLAEETQYF
-	TRBV7-9	TRBJ1-1	TRBD1	TGTGCCAGCAGCCGACAGGGGAGGTGGACTGAAGCTTTCTTT	CASSRQGRWTEAFF
-	TRBV19	TRBJ2-1	TRBD2	TGTGCCAGTAGTATGGTCCCTAGCGGGAGTATAGGAACAAATGAGCAGTTCTTC	CASSMVPSGSIGTNEQFF
-	TRBV7-6	TRBJ1-3	TRBD1	TGTGCCAGCAGCTGGGGCACAGGGGAGGGAAACACCATATATTTT	CASSWGTGEGNTIYF
-	TRBV4-1	TRBJ2-2	-	TGCGCCAGCAGCTCAACAGCCACCGGGGAGCTGTTTTTT	CASSSTATGELFF